The rows below give T cell receptor beta chains drawn from one sample of a study of T-cell memory formation after mild COVID-19. A single record per CDR3 protein comes from TCRdb applying MiXCR to the 5' RACE reads. In the table there are 200,000 to 250,000 distinct CDR3 sequences, 9% to 10% of which are singletons. Sequencing used PBMCs or a T cell subset sorted from them (not recorded which). The receptor set was obtained from a man aged 18 to 29 who had mild COVID-19 (a few samples of this study predate the infection). Cell type and time point are not known. Both conserved end residues are part of each CDR3. Each record gives: V gene, D gene, J gene, clone size, CDR3 protein, CDR3 DNA. D genes are given only for firm matches. Where a row states a size, it is once, few, many or the class of an expanded clone; other rows omit it.

TRBV20-1,NA,TRBJ1-1,many,CSAQGQRQYTEAFF,TGCAGTGCTCAAGGACAGCGACAGTACACTGAAGCTTTCTTT
TRBV7-3,TRBD1,TRBJ2-1,few,CASSLKGRGQGSGEQFF,TGTGCCAGCAGCTTAAAGGGTAGGGGACAGGGTTCCGGTGAGCAGTTCTTC
TRBV4-2,TRBD2,TRBJ2-1,NA,CASSQPSGGAGPEQFF,TGTGCCAGCAGCCAACCGAGCGGGGGGGCAGGACCTGAGCAGTTCTTC
TRBV28,NA,TRBJ2-6,NA,CASSLPETGANVLTF,TGTGCCAGCAGTTTGCCAGAAACTGGGGCCAACGTCCTGACTTTC
TRBV4-3,NA,TRBJ1-1,few,CASSRGAGTTGTEAFF,TGCGCCAGCAGCAGGGGTGCGGGCACCACTGGCACTGAAGCTTTCTTT
TRBV9,NA,TRBJ1-1,NA,CASSVGAGFKRTEAFF,TGTGCCAGCAGCGTGGGCGCAGGGTTTAAACGGACTGAAGCTTTCTTT
TRBV4-1,TRBD1,TRBJ2-2,many,CASNPRDRGPGELFF,TGCGCCAGCAATCCCAGGGACAGGGGCCCCGGGGAGCTGTTTTTT
TRBV6-5,NA,TRBJ2-3,few,CASSRTGLITDTQYF,TGTGCCAGCAGTCGAACAGGGTTGATTACAGATACGCAGTATTTT
TRBV3-1,NA,TRBJ1-1,NA,CASSKAGSGYTEAFF,TGTGCCAGCAGCAAGGCAGGGAGCGGGTACACTGAAGCTTTCTTT
TRBV6-5,TRBD1,TRBJ1-4,NA,CASSPTTGKGEKLFF,TGTGCCAGCAGTCCTACGACAGGGAAGGGTGAAAAACTGTTTTTT
TRBV4-2,TRBD1,TRBJ2-4,many,CASSQETGVNIQYF,TGTGCCAGCAGCCAAGAAACAGGGGTAAACATTCAGTACTTC
TRBV5-1,TRBD1,TRBJ1-4,NA,CASSPAGTGSEKLFF,TGCGCCAGCAGCCCCGCCGGGACAGGGAGCGAAAAACTGTTTTTT
TRBV7-9,TRBD1,TRBJ1-2,NA,CASRRAGTAYGYTF,TGTGCCAGCAGACGTGCAGGGACAGCTTATGGCTACACCTTC
TRBV18,NA,TRBJ2-3,NA,CASSPPGQPDTQYF,TGTGCCAGCTCACCACCCGGACAGCCAGATACGCAGTATTTT
TRBV5-1,TRBD1,TRBJ1-1,few,CASSYITTGYGTEAFF,TGCGCCAGCAGCTACATCACGACAGGGTACGGCACTGAAGCTTTCTTT
TRBV28,TRBD1,TRBJ2-1,NA,CASSLGQGSGFGQFF,TGTGCCAGCAGTCTAGGACAGGGCTCAGGGTTTGGGCAGTTCTTC
TRBV7-2,NA,TRBJ2-2,few,CASSLRSANTGELFF,TGTGCCAGCAGCTTACGAAGCGCGAACACCGGGGAGCTGTTTTTT
TRBV10-2,NA,TRBJ1-6,NA,CASSESGWASLHF,TGCGCCAGCAGTGAGTCAGGGTGGGCATCCCTCCACTTT
TRBV11-1,NA,TRBJ1-6,NA,CASSRQRDSPLHF,TGTGCCAGCAGCCGTCAAAGGGATTCACCCCTCCACTTT
TRBV5-1,NA,TRBJ1-3,many,CASSLGSISGNTIYF,TGCGCCAGCAGCTTGGGATCGATCTCTGGAAACACCATATATTTT
TRBV7-6,NA,TRBJ2-2,few,CASSPGGGMAGELFF,TGTGCCAGCAGCCCCGGTGGGGGGATGGCCGGGGAGCTGTTTTTT
TRBV20-1,TRBD1,TRBJ1-2,NA,CSARDQGARGYTF,TGCAGTGCTAGAGATCAGGGGGCGCGGGGCTACACCTTC
TRBV18,NA,TRBJ2-7,NA,CASSSPAGAGYEQYF,TGTGCCAGCTCATCCCCGGCGGGGGCGGGTTACGAGCAGTACTTC
TRBV20-1,TRBD1,TRBJ2-1,few,CSAMMTGAVGEQFF,TGCAGTGCCATGATGACAGGGGCAGTGGGTGAGCAGTTCTTC
TRBV6-5,NA,TRBJ1-2,NA,CASSYFMGNYGYTF,TGTGCCAGCAGTTACTTCATGGGGAACTATGGCTACACCTTC
TRBV7-2,NA,TRBJ2-1,NA,CASSQLGYEQFF,TGTGCCAGCAGCCAACTAGGGTATGAGCAGTTCTTC